This TCR beta chain was retrieved from a study of T-cell reconstitution after alpha-beta-depleted transplantation in children. This clonotype was seen repeatedly, ten times or more. CDR1 is SGHVS and CDR2 is FNYEAQ in the germline V gene. Trimming removed 0 bases at V and 2 bases at J, with 8 bases between. CDR3 length: 14 residues. Unique molecular identifiers were incorporated when the TCRbeta library was constructed. TCRdb called the PCR reads again in MiXCR, with one record for every CDR3 protein. The data contain about 190,000 distinct CDR3 sequences, over 8.5% of them singletons. This receptor was identified in a boy younger than 10 with acute myeloid leukemia, due to receive a stem cell transplant. This sequence joins TRBV7-6 and TRBJ2-7; D is uncertain. The sample was PBMCs, taken before TCRalphabeta/CD19-depleted stem cell transplant. The CDR3 protein is CASSLAALPYEQYF. The CDR3 nucleotides read TGTGCCAGCAGCTTAGCGGCGCTACCCTACGAGCAGTACTTC. The variable domain in full, completed from reference TRBV7-6 and TRBJ2-7, reads GAGVSQSPRYKVTKRGQDVALRCDPISGHVSLYWYRQALGQGPEFLTYFNYEAQQDKSGLPNDRFSAERPEGSISTLTIQRTEQRDSAMYRCASSLAALPYEQYFGPGTRLTVT.